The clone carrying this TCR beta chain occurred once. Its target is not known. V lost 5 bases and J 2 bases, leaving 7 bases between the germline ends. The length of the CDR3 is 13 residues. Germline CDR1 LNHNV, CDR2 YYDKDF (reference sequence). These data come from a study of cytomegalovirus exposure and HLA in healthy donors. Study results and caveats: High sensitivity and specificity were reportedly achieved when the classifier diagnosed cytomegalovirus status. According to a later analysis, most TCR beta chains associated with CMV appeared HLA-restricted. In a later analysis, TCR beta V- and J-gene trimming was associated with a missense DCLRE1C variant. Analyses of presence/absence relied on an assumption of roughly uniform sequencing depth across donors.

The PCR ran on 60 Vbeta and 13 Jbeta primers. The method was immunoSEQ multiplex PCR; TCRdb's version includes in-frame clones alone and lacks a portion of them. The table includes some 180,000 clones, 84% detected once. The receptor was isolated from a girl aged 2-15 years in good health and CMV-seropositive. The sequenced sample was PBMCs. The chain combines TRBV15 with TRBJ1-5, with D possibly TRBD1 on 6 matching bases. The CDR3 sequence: CATSGTRNQPQHF. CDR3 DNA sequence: TGTGCCACCAGCGGGACACGCAATCAGCCCCAGCATTTT.